The clone carrying this T cell receptor (beta chain) was picked up one time. Antigen specificity is unknown. The CDR3 length is 15 residues. The junction had 8 bases not matched to a gene; V was cut back by 0 bases and J by 8 bases. The germline V gene has CDR1 SGDLS and CDR2 YYNGEE. This entry belongs to a study of cytomegalovirus exposure and HLA in healthy donors. The study ran its PCR with 60 Vbeta and 13 Jbeta primers. Method: immunoSEQ multiplex PCR; TCRdb's copy keeps in-frame clones and lacks some. The sample contains 90,000 to 150,000 clones, around four fifths of which appear only once. Study results and caveats: A later analysis reportedly found fewer N-insertions in an Asian-associated ancestry cluster than the roughly 670-donor mean. Later on, a genetic analysis was performed. It linked a missense variant in DCLRE1C with V- and J-gene trimming of TCR beta. The study assumed roughly uniform donor sequencing depth for presence/absence analyses. Whilst most TCR sequences proved rare, a subset of public TCRs occurred across many donors.

This sequence was found in a man aged 35 to 55 in good health and CMV-seronegative. Sequencing input: PBMCs. V gene TRBV9 combines with J gene TRBJ1-1, with 9 bases identical to TRBD1. CDR3 sequence reads: CASSVGDRALREAFF. DNA for the CDR3: TGTGCCAGCAGCGTAGGGGACAGGGCTCTAAGGGAAGCTTTCTTT.